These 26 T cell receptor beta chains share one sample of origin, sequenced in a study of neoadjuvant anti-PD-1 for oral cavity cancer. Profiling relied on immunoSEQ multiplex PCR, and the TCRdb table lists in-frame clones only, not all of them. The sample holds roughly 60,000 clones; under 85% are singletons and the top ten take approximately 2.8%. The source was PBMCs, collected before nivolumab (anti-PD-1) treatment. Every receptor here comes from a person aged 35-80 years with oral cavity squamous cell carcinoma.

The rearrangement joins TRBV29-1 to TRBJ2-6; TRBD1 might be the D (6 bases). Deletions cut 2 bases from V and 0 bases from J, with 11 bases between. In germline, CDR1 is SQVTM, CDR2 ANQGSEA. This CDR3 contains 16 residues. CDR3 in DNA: TGCAGCGTTGAACGGGACACCGACTCTGGGGCCAACGTCCTGACTTTC. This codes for CSVERDTDSGANVLTF.

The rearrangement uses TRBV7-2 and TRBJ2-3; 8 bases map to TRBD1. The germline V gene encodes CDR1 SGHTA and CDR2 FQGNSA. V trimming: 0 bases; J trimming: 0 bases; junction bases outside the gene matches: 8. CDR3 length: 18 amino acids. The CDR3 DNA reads TGTGCCAGCAGCTTAGCCTTCTCAGGGGGCGGAAGCACAGATACGCAGTATTTT. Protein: CASSLAFSGGGSTDTQYF.

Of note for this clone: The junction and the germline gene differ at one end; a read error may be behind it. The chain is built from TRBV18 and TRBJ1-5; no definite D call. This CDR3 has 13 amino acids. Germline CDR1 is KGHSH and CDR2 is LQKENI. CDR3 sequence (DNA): TGTGCCAGCTCACCACTAACAGATCAGGCCCAGCATTTT. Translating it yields CASSPLTDQAQHF.

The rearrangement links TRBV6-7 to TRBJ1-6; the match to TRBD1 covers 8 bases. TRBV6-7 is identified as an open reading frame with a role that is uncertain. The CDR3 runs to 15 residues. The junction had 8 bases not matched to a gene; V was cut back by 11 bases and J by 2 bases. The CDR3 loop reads CAPRAGGPYNSPLHF. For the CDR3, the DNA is TGTGCCCCTAGGGCAGGGGGCCCCTATAATTCACCCCTCCACTTT.

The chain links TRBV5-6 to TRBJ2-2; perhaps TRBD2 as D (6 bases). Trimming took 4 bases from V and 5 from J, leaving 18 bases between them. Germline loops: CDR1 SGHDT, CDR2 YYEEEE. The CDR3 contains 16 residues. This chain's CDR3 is CASSADGGMWTGELFF. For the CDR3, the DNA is TGTGCCAGCAGCGCCGATGGGGGGATGTGGACCGGGGAGCTGTTTTTT.

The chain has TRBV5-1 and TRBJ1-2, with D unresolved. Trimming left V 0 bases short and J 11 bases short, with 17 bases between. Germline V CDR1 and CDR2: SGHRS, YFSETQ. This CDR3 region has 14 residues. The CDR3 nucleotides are TGCGCCAGCAGCTTGGATGGTTCTTCGGAGCGGTACACCTTC. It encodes CASSLDGSSERYTF.

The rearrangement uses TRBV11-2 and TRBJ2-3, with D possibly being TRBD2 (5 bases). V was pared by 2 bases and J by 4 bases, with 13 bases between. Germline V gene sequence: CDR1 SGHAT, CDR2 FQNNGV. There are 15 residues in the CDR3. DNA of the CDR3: TGTGCCAGCAGCTTATTTACCTCCGGGGCAGATACGCAGTATTTT. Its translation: CASSLFTSGADTQYF.

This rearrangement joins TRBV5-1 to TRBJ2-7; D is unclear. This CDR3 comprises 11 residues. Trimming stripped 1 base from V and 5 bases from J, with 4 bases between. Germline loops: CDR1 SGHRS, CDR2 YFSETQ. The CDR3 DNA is TGCGCCAGCAGCTTGTCCCACGAGCAGTACTTC. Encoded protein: CASSLSHEQYF. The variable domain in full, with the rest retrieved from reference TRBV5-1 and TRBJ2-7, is KAGVTQTPRYLIKTRGQQVTLSCSPISGHRSVSWYQQTPGQGLQFLFEYFSETQRNKGNFPGRFSGRQFSNSRSEMNVSTLELGDSALYLCASSLSHEQYFGPGTRLTVT.

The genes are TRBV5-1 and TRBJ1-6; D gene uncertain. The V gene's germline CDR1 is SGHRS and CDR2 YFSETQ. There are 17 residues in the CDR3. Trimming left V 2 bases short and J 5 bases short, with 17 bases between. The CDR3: CASSFLTFGANNSPLHF. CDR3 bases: TGCGCCAGCAGCTTTCTAACCTTTGGTGCTAATAATTCACCCCTCCACTTT.

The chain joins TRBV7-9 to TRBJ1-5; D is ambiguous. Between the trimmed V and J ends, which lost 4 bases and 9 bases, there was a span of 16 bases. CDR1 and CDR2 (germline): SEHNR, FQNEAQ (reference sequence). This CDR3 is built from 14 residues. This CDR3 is CASSSGGSKGPQHF. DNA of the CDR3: TGTGCCAGCAGCTCCGGAGGGAGTAAGGGGCCCCAGCATTTT.

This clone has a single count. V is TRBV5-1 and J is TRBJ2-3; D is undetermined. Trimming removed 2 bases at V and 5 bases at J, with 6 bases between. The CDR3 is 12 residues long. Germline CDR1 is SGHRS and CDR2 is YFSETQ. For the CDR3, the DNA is TGCGCCAGCAGCTTCGGTGGAGATACGCAGTATTTT. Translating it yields CASSFGGDTQYF.

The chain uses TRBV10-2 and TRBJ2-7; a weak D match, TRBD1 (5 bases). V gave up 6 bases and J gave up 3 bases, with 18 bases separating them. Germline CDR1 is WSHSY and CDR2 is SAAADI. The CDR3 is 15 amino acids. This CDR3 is CASRGQKGSSYEQYF. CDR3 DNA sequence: TGCGCCAGCAGGGGGCAGAAGGGATCAAGCTACGAGCAGTACTTC.

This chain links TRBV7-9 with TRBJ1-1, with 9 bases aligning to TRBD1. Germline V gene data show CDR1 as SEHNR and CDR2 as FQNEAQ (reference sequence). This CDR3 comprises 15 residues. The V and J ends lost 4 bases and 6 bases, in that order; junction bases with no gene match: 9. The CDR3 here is CASSSPPGTGSEAFF. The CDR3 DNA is TGTGCCAGCAGCTCTCCTCCCGGGACAGGGTCTGAAGCTTTCTTT. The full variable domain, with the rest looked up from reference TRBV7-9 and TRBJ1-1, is DTGVSQNPRHKITKRGQNVTFRCDPISEHNRLYWYRQTLGQGPEFLTYFQNEAQLEKSRLLSDRFSAERPKGSFSTLEIQRTEQGDSAMYLCASSSPPGTGSEAFFGQGTRLTVV.

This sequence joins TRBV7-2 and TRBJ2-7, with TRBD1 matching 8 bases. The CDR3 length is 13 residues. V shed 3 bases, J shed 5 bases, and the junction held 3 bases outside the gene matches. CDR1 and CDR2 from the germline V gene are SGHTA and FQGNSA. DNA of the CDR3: TGTGCCAGCAGCTTGGACAGGGACCACGAGCAGTACTTC. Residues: CASSLDRDHEQYF.

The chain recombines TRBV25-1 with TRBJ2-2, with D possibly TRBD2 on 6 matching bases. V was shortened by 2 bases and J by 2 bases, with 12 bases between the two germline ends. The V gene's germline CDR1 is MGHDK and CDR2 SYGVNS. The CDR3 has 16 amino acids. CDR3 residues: CASSEAGAGNTGELFF. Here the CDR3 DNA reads TGTGCCAGCAGTGAAGCGGGCGCGGGAAACACCGGGGAGCTGTTTTTT.

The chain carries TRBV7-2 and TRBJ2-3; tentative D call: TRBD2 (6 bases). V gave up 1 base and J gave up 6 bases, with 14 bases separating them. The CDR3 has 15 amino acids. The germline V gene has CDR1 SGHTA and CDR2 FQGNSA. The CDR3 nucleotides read TGTGCCAGCAGCTTAGAGAGACTTCGGGGGGATACGCAGTATTTT. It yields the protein CASSLERLRGDTQYF.

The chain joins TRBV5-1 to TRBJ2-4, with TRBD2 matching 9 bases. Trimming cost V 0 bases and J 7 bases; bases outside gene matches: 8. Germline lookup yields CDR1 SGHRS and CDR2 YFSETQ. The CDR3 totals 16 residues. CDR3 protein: CASSLGLAVSGNIQYF. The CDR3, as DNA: TGCGCCAGCAGCTTGGGACTAGCGGTCTCAGGGAACATTCAGTACTTC.

CDR3 loop: CSVEKDRGYEQYF. DNA for the CDR3: TGCAGCGTTGAAAAAGACAGGGGCTACGAGCAGTACTTC. V usage is TRBV29-1 and J usage is TRBJ2-7; 8 nucleotides match TRBD1. The CDR3 is 13 residues long. The J segment lost 3 bases and the V segment lost 2 bases, leaving 3 bases of the junction unmatched. Germline assignment: CDR1 SQVTM and CDR2 ANQGSEA.

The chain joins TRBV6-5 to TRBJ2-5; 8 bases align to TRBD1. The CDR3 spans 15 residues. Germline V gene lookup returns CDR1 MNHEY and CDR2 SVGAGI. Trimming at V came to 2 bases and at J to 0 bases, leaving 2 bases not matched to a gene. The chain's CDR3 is CASSYGTGYQETQYF. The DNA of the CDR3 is TGTGCCAGCAGTTACGGGACAGGATACCAAGAGACCCAGTACTTC.

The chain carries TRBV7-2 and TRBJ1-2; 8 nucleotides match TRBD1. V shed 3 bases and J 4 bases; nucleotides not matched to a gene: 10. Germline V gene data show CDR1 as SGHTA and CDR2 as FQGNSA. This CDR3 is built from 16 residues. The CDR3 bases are TGTGCCAGCAGCTTTAGGGGGGACAGGACCACCTATGGCTACACCTTC. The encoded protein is CASSFRGDRTTYGYTF.

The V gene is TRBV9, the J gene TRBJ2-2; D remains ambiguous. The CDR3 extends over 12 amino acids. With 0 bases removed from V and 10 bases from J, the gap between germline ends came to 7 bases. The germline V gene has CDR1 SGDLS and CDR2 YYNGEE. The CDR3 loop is CASSVGPAELFF. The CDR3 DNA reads TGTGCCAGCAGCGTAGGGCCCGCGGAGCTGTTTTTT.

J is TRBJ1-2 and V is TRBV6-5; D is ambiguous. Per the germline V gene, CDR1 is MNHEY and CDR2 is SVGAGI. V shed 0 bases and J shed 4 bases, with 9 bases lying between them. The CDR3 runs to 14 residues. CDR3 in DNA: TGTGCCAGCAGTTACTCCAGACACCGCTATGGCTACACCTTC. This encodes CASSYSRHRYGYTF.

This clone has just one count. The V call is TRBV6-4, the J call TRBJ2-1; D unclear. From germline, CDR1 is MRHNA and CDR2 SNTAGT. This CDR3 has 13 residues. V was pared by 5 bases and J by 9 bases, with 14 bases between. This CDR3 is CASSPLPVGEQFF. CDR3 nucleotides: TGTGCCAGCAGTCCTCTCCCGGTTGGTGAGCAGTTCTTC.

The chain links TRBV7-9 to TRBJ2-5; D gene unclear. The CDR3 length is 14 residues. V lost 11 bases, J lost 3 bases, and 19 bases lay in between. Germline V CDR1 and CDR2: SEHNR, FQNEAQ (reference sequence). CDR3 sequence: CALGQESGEETQYF. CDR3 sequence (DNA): TGTGCCCTCGGGCAGGAAAGTGGAGAAGAGACCCAGTACTTC. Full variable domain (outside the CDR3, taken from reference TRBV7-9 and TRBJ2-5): DTGVSQNPRHKITKRGQNVTFRCDPISEHNRLYWYRQTLGQGPEFLTYFQNEAQLEKSRLLSDRFSAERPKGSFSTLEIQRTEQGDSAMYLCALGQESGEETQYFGPGTRLLVL.

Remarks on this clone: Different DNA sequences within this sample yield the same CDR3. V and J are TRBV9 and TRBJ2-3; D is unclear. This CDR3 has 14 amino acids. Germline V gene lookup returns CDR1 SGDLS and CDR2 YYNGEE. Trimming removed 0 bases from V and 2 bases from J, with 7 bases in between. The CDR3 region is CASSVGFPTDTQYF. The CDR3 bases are TGTGCCAGCAGCGTAGGATTTCCCACAGATACGCAGTATTTT.

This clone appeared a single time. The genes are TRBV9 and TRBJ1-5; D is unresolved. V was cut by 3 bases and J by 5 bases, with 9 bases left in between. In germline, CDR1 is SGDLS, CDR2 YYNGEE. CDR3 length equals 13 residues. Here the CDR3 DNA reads TGTGCCAGCAGCGCCCTCTCCGATCAGCCCCAGCATTTT. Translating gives CASSALSDQPQHF.